Listed here are 30 T cell receptor beta chains from one sample, sequenced in a study of CD8 T cells in ankylosing spondylitis. TCRdb redid the calling of the 5' RACE reads with MiXCR, one entry per CDR3 protein. Of 250,000 or so distinct CDR3 sequences detected, about 24% appear once; the ten largest clones hold roughly 0.6%. Source material: blood, either unsorted or a sorted T cell fraction (not recorded which). These TCRs come from a male donor with ankylosing spondylitis or in good health (not recorded which).

The table lists this clonotype with many counts. The chain is built from TRBV5-1 and TRBJ2-7; 7 bases agree with TRBD2. Per germline, CDR1 SGHRS and CDR2 YFSETQ. Trimming removed 4 bases from V and 2 bases from J; junction bases left unmatched: 6. The length of the CDR3 is 14 residues. The CDR3 DNA follows: TGCGCCAGCAGCCTAGCGGACCCTACCTACGAGCAGTACTTC. The encoded protein is CASSLADPTYEQYF.

In its sample, this clonotype was seen many times. In nucleotides, the CDR3 is TGTGCCAGCCGAACAGAGTGGACGGGGGGGCGCGTGGAGACCCAGTACTTC. Protein: CASRTEWTGGRVETQYF. The gene calls are TRBV12-3 or TRBV12-4 and TRBJ2-5; 8 nucleotides line up with TRBD2. CDR3 length equals 17 residues. The V and J ends lost 8 bases and 5 bases, in that order; junction bases with no gene match: 19.

This clonotype was recorded many times. V gene TRBV28 combines with J gene TRBJ2-5; D is perhaps TRBD1 or TRBD2 (6 bases each). V lost 3 bases and J lost 1, with 21 bases in between. Per the germline V gene, CDR1 is MDHEN and CDR2 is SYDVKM. This CDR3 is built from 18 residues. CDR3 residues: CASSLAPSGAGPQETQYF. In DNA, the CDR3 is TGTGCCAGCAGTTTGGCCCCCTCGGGGGCGGGGCCCCAAGAGACCCAGTACTTC.

This clonotype was recorded at least ten times. The rearrangement links TRBV20-1 to TRBJ2-7, with D possibly TRBD2 on 5 matching bases. This CDR3 contains 13 residues. CDR1 is DFQATT and CDR2 is SNEGSKA in the germline V gene (reference sequence). The V end was cut by 7 bases, the J end by 2 bases, with 15 bases between. CDR3 sequence (DNA): TGCAGTGTCGCTCGGGGAGAGGCCTACGAGCAGTACTTC. This encodes CSVARGEAYEQYF.

The J gene is TRBJ2-3, the V gene TRBV20-1; D may be TRBD1 or TRBD2 (6 bases each). Between the trimmed V and J ends, which lost 7 bases and 5 bases, there was a span of 22 bases. CDR3 length equals 15 residues. Germline CDR1 DFQATT, CDR2 SNEGSKA (reference sequence). CDR3 in amino acids: CSVRTGGGVGDTQYF. CDR3 DNA sequence: TGCAGTGTTCGCACCGGGGGCGGGGTGGGAGATACGCAGTATTTT.

The chain joins TRBV10-3 to TRBJ2-3, with D perhaps given as TRBD1 or TRBD2 (6 bases each). The V gene lost 7 bases and the J gene lost 5 bases, with 10 bases spanning the gap. Germline V CDR1 and CDR2: ENHRY, SYGVKD. CDR3 length: 12 amino acids. DNA of the CDR3: TGTGCCATCAAAGGGGGAGGAGATACGCAGTATTTT. Translating it yields CAIKGGGDTQYF.

The chain employs TRBV27 and TRBJ2-3; 9 positions agree with TRBD1. From germline, CDR1 is MNHEY and CDR2 SMNVEV (reference sequence). The ends lost 4 bases at V and 3 bases at J; junction bases unmatched: 11. This CDR3 has 17 residues. The CDR3 here is CASSSTLGQGITDTQYF. For the CDR3, the DNA is TGTGCCAGCAGTTCAACTCTCGGACAGGGGATTACAGATACGCAGTATTTT.

This clonotype was detected a few times. CDR3 amino acids: CASSLVTNEKLFF. The CDR3 DNA is TGTGCCAGCAGCTTGGTAACTAATGAAAAACTGTTTTTT. The chain uses TRBV5-8 and TRBJ1-4; D gene unclear. The V end was cut by 0 bases, the J end by 1 base, with 1 base between. This CDR3 is built from 13 residues. Germline-derived CDR1 and CDR2 are SGHTS and YDEGEE.

This clonotype appeared many times. This rearrangement joins TRBV20-1 to TRBJ2-7; D ambiguous. The CDR3 is 12 residues long. Germline V gene data show CDR1 as DFQATT and CDR2 as SNEGSKA (reference sequence). V shed 2 bases and J shed 1 base, with 6 bases lying between them. CDR3 residues: CSARPGSYEQYF. CDR3 in DNA: TGCAGTGCTAGACCGGGTTCCTACGAGCAGTACTTC.

The chain carries TRBV20-1 and TRBJ2-7; perhaps TRBD2 as D (6 bases). With 0 bases removed from V and 2 bases from J, the gap between germline ends came to 14 bases. The CDR3 is made up of 15 amino acids. CDR1 is DFQATT and CDR2 is SNEGSKA in the germline V gene (reference sequence). The CDR3 DNA reads TGCAGTGCTAGAGATGTCGGGCGGGGTCCCTACGAGCAGTACTTC. Its protein product is CSARDVGRGPYEQYF.

This rearrangement joins TRBV5-5 to TRBJ2-5; D uncertain. The germline CDR1 and CDR2 sequences are SGHKS and YYEKEE (reference sequence). Trimming left V 3 bases short and J 4 bases short, with 10 bases between. There are 13 residues in the CDR3. The CDR3 here is CASSSLSGETQYF. DNA for the CDR3: TGTGCCAGCAGCTCCTTGAGTGGAGAGACCCAGTACTTC.

V is TRBV12-3 or TRBV12-4 and J is TRBJ2-4, with D maybe TRBD1 (6 bases). Trimming left V 7 bases short and J 7 bases short, with 14 bases between. CDR3 length: 13 amino acids. The CDR3 region has the DNA TGTGCCAGCACCCTAAAACAGGGCAACATTCAGTACTTC. It is translated as CASTLKQGNIQYF.

This clonotype was detected many times. This chain joins TRBV5-1 and TRBJ2-3; TRBD1 aligns across 7 bases. CDR3 length: 14 amino acids. J was trimmed by 0 bases and V by 6 bases; bases with no gene match: 4. Germline CDR1 and CDR2: SGHRS and YFSETQ. The CDR3 DNA reads as TGCGCCAGCAACAGGGGTACTAGCACAGATACGCAGTATTTT. Residues: CASNRGTSTDTQYF.

The CDR3 protein is CAWGRNNEQFF. In DNA form, the CDR3 reads TGTGCCTGGGGGCGGAACAATGAGCAGTTCTTC. The chain employs TRBV30 and TRBJ2-1; no clear D gene. Trimming took off 5 bases at V and 5 bases at J, with 7 bases between the two ends. The V gene's germline CDR1 is GTSNPN and CDR2 SVGIG (reference sequence). The CDR3 extends over 11 amino acids.

This clonotype was seen a few times. J is TRBJ2-2 and V is TRBV12-3 or TRBV12-4; TRBD1 aligns across 7 bases. V dropped 5 bases and J dropped 7; count of bases not matched to a gene: 4. The CDR3 length is 13 residues. CDR3 loop: CASSEQGIGELFF. CDR3 sequence (DNA): TGTGCCAGCAGTGAACAGGGGATCGGGGAGCTGTTTTTT.

This clonotype was counted a few times. V usage is TRBV4-2 and J usage is TRBJ2-1, with D perhaps matching TRBD1 (5 bases). Between the trimmed V and J ends, which lost 0 bases and 9 bases, there was a span of 15 bases. Looked up from germline, CDR1 is LGHNA and CDR2 is YNFKEQ. CDR3 size: 15 residues. Here the CDR3 reads CASSQDLWGRGEQFF. The CDR3 coding sequence is TGTGCCAGCAGCCAAGATCTCTGGGGCCGCGGTGAGCAGTTCTTC.

The sample holds a few counts of this clonotype. The chain carries TRBV6-1 and TRBJ2-7, with D hard to call. Germline V gene data show CDR1 as MNHNS and CDR2 as SASEGT. Trimming took 1 base from V and 1 from J, leaving 8 bases between them. The CDR3 totals 14 residues. In nucleotides, the CDR3 is TGTGCCAGCAGTGAAGACGGCAGTTCCTACGAGCAGTACTTC. This codes for CASSEDGSSYEQYF.

J is TRBJ2-5 and V is TRBV7-8, with 11 bases that match TRBD1. The J segment lost 5 bases and the V segment lost 3 bases, leaving 5 bases of the junction unmatched. The CDR3 sequence is 15 residues long. CDR1 and CDR2 from the germline V gene are SGHVS and FQNEAQ. CDR3 nucleotide sequence: TGTGCCAGCAGCTTGGACAGGGGGCCGGGGGAGACCCAGTACTTC. It codes for CASSLDRGPGETQYF.

This clonotype showed up just a few times. This chain links TRBV20-1 with TRBJ1-6, with D possibly matching TRBD1 (5 bases). This CDR3 has 17 amino acids. Trimming pared 3 bases from V and 10 bases from J, leaving 25 bases between. Germline assignment: CDR1 DFQATT and CDR2 SNEGSKA (reference sequence). CDR3 bases: TGCAGTGCTAGTTGGGGATGGGGGTTCCCAGGAGCATCACCCCTCCACTTT. Amino acid sequence: CSASWGWGFPGASPLHF.

The chain combines TRBV20-1 with TRBJ2-2, with D uncertain. The CDR3 length is 16 residues. Per the germline V gene, CDR1 is DFQATT and CDR2 is SNEGSKA (reference sequence). Between the trimmed V and J ends, which lost 0 bases and 1 base, there was a span of 12 bases. CDR3 coding DNA: TGCAGTGCTAGAGATATCAGGAGAAGGAACACCGGGGAGCTGTTTTTT. Translated: CSARDIRRRNTGELFF.

There are many counts of this clonotype. The CDR3 DNA is TGTGCCATAAAAGAAAAGGGAGGGTCTGATGAAAAACTGTTTTTT. It specifies CAIKEKGGSDEKLFF. The gene calls are TRBV10-3 and TRBJ1-4; D is unresolved. This CDR3 has 15 residues. With 9 bases removed from V and 6 bases from J, the gap between germline ends came to 20 bases. CDR1 and CDR2 from the germline V gene are ENHRY and SYGVKD.

This clonotype was picked up many times. This sequence joins TRBV5-1 and TRBJ2-1, with a weak D call TRBD1 (6 bases). Germline-derived CDR1 and CDR2 are SGHRS and YFSETQ. The V gene lost 8 bases and the J gene lost 1 base, with 19 bases spanning the gap. This CDR3 spans 16 amino acids. The CDR3 sequence: CARGQGISESYNEQFF. The CDR3 coding sequence is TGCGCCAGAGGGCAGGGGATCTCTGAGTCCTACAATGAGCAGTTCTTC.

This sequence joins TRBV15 and TRBJ1-1; D ambiguous. This CDR3 region has 14 residues. V gave up 0 bases and J gave up 0 bases, with 5 bases separating them. Germline loops: CDR1 LNHNV, CDR2 YYDKDF (reference sequence). CDR3 in DNA: TGTGCCACCAGCAGAGATAGAATGAACACTGAAGCTTTCTTT. Translating gives CATSRDRMNTEAFF.

V is TRBV6-1 and J is TRBJ2-5, with D hard to call. The CDR3 runs to 13 residues. Trimming took 4 bases from V and 1 from J, leaving 7 bases between them. Looked up from germline, CDR1 is MNHNS and CDR2 is SASEGT. The CDR3 protein is CASSAEVQETQYF. CDR3 in DNA: TGTGCCAGCAGTGCCGAAGTCCAAGAGACCCAGTACTTC.

The chain recombines TRBV4-1 with TRBJ1-1, with D possibly being TRBD1 (6 bases). CDR3 length: 14 amino acids. Trimming took 8 bases from V and 6 from J, leaving 19 bases between them. CDR1 and CDR2 from the germline V gene are MGHRA and YSYEKL. CDR3 in DNA: TGCGCCAGCGCCACCCCCTTGGGGGCCGCTGAAGCTTTCTTT. Protein product: CASATPLGAAEAFF.

This chain uses TRBV20-1 with TRBJ2-3; possibly TRBD2 for D (6 bases). This CDR3 has 12 amino acids. In germline, CDR1 is DFQATT, CDR2 SNEGSKA (reference sequence). Trimming took off 7 bases at V and 4 bases at J, with 12 bases between the two ends. CDR3: CSGKRGADTQYF. DNA of the CDR3: TGCAGTGGCAAGCGCGGGGCAGATACGCAGTATTTT.

V usage is TRBV6-1 and J usage is TRBJ1-2; D is unresolved. Germline CDR1 MNHNS, CDR2 SASEGT. This CDR3 is 14 amino acids long. V was cut by 1 base and J by 6 bases, with 12 bases left in between. The CDR3, as DNA: TGTGCCAGCAGTGAAGGGTCAGGCTACGATGGCTACACCTTC. Its translation is CASSEGSGYDGYTF.

This clonotype was seen ten or more times. This chain connects TRBV3-1 to TRBJ1-6; no clear D. Germline V gives CDR1 LGHDT, CDR2 YNNKEL (reference sequence). Trimming shortened V by 1 base and J by 12 bases, and 22 bases separated the two germline ends. This CDR3 has 17 amino acids. The CDR3 DNA sequence: TGTGCCAGCAGCCAAGTGCGCGGTAGCCCCTTGGGAGAACCCCTCCACTTT. Protein sequence: CASSQVRGSPLGEPLHF. Together with reference TRBV3-1 and TRBJ1-6, the CDR3 gives the full variable domain: DTAVSQTPKYLVTQMGNDKSIKCEQNLGHDTMYWYKQDSKKFLKIMFSYNNKELIINETVPNRFSPKSPDKAHLNLHINSLELGDSAVYFCASSQVRGSPLGEPLHFGNGTRLTVT.

This clonotype was observed a handful of times. The gene calls are TRBV20-1 and TRBJ2-6; D unclear. In germline, CDR1 is DFQATT, CDR2 SNEGSKA (reference sequence). The CDR3 contains 13 residues. Trimming stripped 3 bases from V and 0 bases from J, with 3 bases between. The CDR3 here is CSARNSGANVLTF. CDR3 DNA: TGCAGTGCTAGGAACTCTGGGGCCAACGTCCTGACTTTC.

The rearrangement joins TRBV20-1 to TRBJ2-4; 10 nucleotides align to TRBD1. CDR3 size: 12 residues. Germline V gene sequence: CDR1 DFQATT, CDR2 SNEGSKA (reference sequence). With V trimmed by 6 bases and J by 14 bases, 10 bases remained unmatched. The CDR3 spells CSARQGATEEYF. CDR3 DNA: TGCAGTGCCCGACAGGGGGCGACTGAGGAGTACTTC.